This TCR beta chain is from a study of T cell changes during pregnancy in multiple sclerosis. Data came from immunoSEQ multiplex PCR; TCRdb stores just in-frame clones and leaves some out. The profile shows 39,000 or so clones, about 92% of them singletons. The ends were cut back, 5 bases at V and 4 bases at J, with 20 bases in the middle. The CDR3 has 16 amino acids. Germline V lookup: CDR1 SEHNR, CDR2 FQNEAQ (reference sequence). Here the sequenced sample was CD8+ T cells from peripheral blood mononuclear cells, taken before pregnancy. The sequence was collected from a female donor with multiple sclerosis, enrolled in a pregnancy study. V is TRBV7-9 and J is TRBJ1-2; D possibly corresponds to TRBD1 (5 bases). CDR3 sequence reads: CASSTANNRKIYGYTF. CDR3 sequence (DNA): TGTGCCAGCAGCACAGCCAACAACAGGAAAATCTATGGCTACACCTTC.